Listed below are T cell receptor beta chains from one sample, sequenced in a study of cytomegalovirus exposure and HLA in healthy donors. Method: immunoSEQ multiplex PCR; TCRdb's copy keeps in-frame clones and lacks some. The sample records about 180,000 clones, 76% being singletons. The sequenced sample consisted of PBMCs. These receptors all stem from a young man in good health and CMV-seronegative. Both conserved end residues are part of each CDR3. The D gene is left open where the match is weak. Clone size, where shown, is once, few, many, or a class for clones that have expanded.

J	D	V	size	CDR3
TRBJ2-3	.	TRBV27	.	CARVETGQSTDTQYF
TRBJ1-1	.	TRBV29-1	.	CSVVKTANTEAFF
TRBJ2-7	TRBD2	TRBV5-4	.	CASSLDGTSFSYEQYF
TRBJ2-1	TRBD2	TRBV28	.	CASLHGGRSDNEQFF
TRBJ1-5	.	TRBV7-8	.	CASSLGTLRQPQHF
TRBJ1-5	TRBD1	TRBV5-8	.	CASSLGTGGNQPQHF
TRBJ2-5	.	TRBV6-1	.	CASVLVPDGETQYF
TRBJ1-3	.	TRBV21-1	.	CASSTRTGDSGNTIYF
TRBJ1-1	TRBD1	TRBV7-6	.	CASSPGQGYTEAFF
TRBJ2-7	.	TRBV10-2	once	CASSRGGSYEQYF
TRBJ2-3	TRBD2	TRBV5-1	.	CASSLRGGTDTQYF
TRBJ2-7	.	TRBV6-5	few	CASSYMTGGSYEQYF
TRBJ2-1	.	TRBV7-3	.	CASSLNSDRPYNEQFF
TRBJ2-1	.	TRBV25-1	.	CASSDPRSYNEQFF
TRBJ2-5	TRBD2	TRBV7-2	.	CASSTTGLAGGPETQYF
TRBJ1-1	.	TRBV10-3	few	CAIGGFNTEAFF
TRBJ2-7	TRBD1	TRBV29-1	once	CSVRGDRDYEQYF
TRBJ1-4	TRBD1	TRBV30	.	CAWSLDRAGPGKLFF
TRBJ2-7	.	TRBV19	.	CASSITFSSYEQYF
TRBJ2-7	.	TRBV7-9	.	CASSLEQGYYEQYF
TRBJ2-3	TRBD2	TRBV7-2	.	CASRDRLAGGKDTQYF
TRBJ2-1	TRBD2	TRBV9	.	CASSLIAGGPTYNEQFF
TRBJ2-3	TRBD1	TRBV7-9	.	CASRAPGTVTDTQYF
TRBJ2-2	TRBD1	TRBV5-8	.	CASSLRPGQGWAGELFF
TRBJ2-1	TRBD2	TRBV5-1	.	CASSSPNAGDEQFF
TRBJ1-1	TRBD1	TRBV18	.	CASSLQGGTEAFF
TRBJ1-4	TRBD1	TRBV7-9	few	CASSSPLSTGVWEKLFF
.	.	TRBV15	.	CATSRELSGQSSYEQYF
TRBJ2-1	TRBD2	TRBV7-3	.	CASSFPGSGRVDEQFF
TRBJ1-2	TRBD1	TRBV28	.	CASSTNLGKGADGYTF